The 32 T cell receptor beta chains listed next were all sequenced from one sample in a study of T-cell reconstitution after alpha-beta-depleted transplantation in children. These receptors have no identified antigens. General observations from the study: Newly made T cells mostly supplied T-cell counts and diversity one year after transplant.

A TCRbeta library incorporating unique molecular identifiers was prepared. TCRdb ran MiXCR on the PCR reads and lists one entry per CDR3 protein. In the table there are about 300,000 distinct CDR3 sequences, about 7.3% of which are singletons. Sequenced here: peripheral blood, sampled 360 days after TCRalphabeta/CD19-depleted stem cell transplant. Receptors originate from a female patient aged 2-15 years who had a stem cell transplant for Fanconi anemia, so the T cells may come from the graft donor.

Comment on this clonotype: A read error may produce the germline difference seen at one junction end. J is TRBJ2-5 and V is TRBV28; D is undetermined. The CDR3 loop spans 13 amino acids. In germline, CDR1 is MDHEN, CDR2 SYDVKM. The DNA of the CDR3 is TGTGCCAGCAGACAAAGGGCCCAACAGACCCAGTACTTC. It translates to CASRQRAQQTQYF.

This clonotype appeared many times. The CDR3 sequence is CASSGWTGGTDTQYF. The CDR3 DNA sequence: TGTGCCAGCAGCGGATGGACAGGGGGCACAGATACGCAGTATTTT. The rearrangement uses TRBV7-9 and TRBJ2-3, with 9 positions matching TRBD1. The CDR3 has 15 residues. The germline V gene encodes CDR1 SEHNR and CDR2 FQNEAQ (reference sequence). V dropped 5 bases and J dropped 1; count of bases not matched to a gene: 4.

This clonotype was counted many times. The chain uses TRBV5-1 and TRBJ2-5, with a tentative D call TRBD2 (5 bases). V lost 2 bases, J lost 5 bases, and 10 bases lay in between. Germline CDR1 and CDR2: SGHRS and YFSETQ. This CDR3 is built from 13 residues. The CDR3 DNA sequence: TGCGCCAGCAGCTTAGCGTCGGGGGAGACCCAGTACTTC. Protein product: CASSLASGETQYF.

The rearrangement joins TRBV5-1 to TRBJ2-1, with 11 nucleotides matching TRBD2. There are 12 residues in the CDR3. Trimming at V came to 5 bases and at J to 14 bases, leaving 6 bases not matched to a gene. Looked up from germline, CDR1 is SGHRS and CDR2 is YFSETQ. CDR3 residues: CASSTSSGRKFF. In DNA, the CDR3 is TGCGCCAGCAGTACCTCTAGCGGGAGGAAGTTCTTC.

This clonotype has ten or more counts. The V and J genes are TRBV12-3 or TRBV12-4 and TRBJ1-5; D perhaps matches TRBD1 (5 bases). The CDR3 consists of 13 residues. The germline V and J ends were trimmed by 3 bases and 5 bases, with 8 bases remaining between them. The CDR3 DNA follows: TGTGCCAGCAGTTTTGGGGGGGATCAGCCCCAGCATTTT. Translation gives CASSFGGDQPQHF.

The rearrangement links TRBV27 to TRBJ1-5; the D gene is possibly TRBD1 (5 bases). V shed 6 bases and J shed 5 bases, with 14 bases lying between them. The CDR3 covers 14 residues. CDR1 and CDR2 (germline): MNHEY, SMNVEV (reference sequence). CDR3 in DNA: TGTGCCAGCAGGTTAATGGGGGGTGATCAGCCCCAGCATTTT. Its translation: CASRLMGGDQPQHF.

Only a few counts were recorded for this clonotype. The chain is built from TRBV5-6 and TRBJ2-3; 8 bases are shared with TRBD1. Germline loops: CDR1 SGHDT, CDR2 YYEEEE. The CDR3 runs to 19 residues. Trimming cost V 4 bases and J 5 bases; bases outside gene matches: 21. CDR3 bases: TGTGCCAGCAGCGCCACTGGTGCCGTCCCAGGGGGCTTGGGAGATACGCAGTATTTT. It codes for CASSATGAVPGGLGDTQYF.

The table lists this clonotype with many counts. The chain recombines TRBV10-3 with TRBJ1-5, with 7 bases fitting TRBD1. Germline CDR1 and CDR2: ENHRY and SYGVKD. The CDR3 has 14 residues. V dropped 3 bases and J dropped 3; count of bases not matched to a gene: 2. CDR3 sequence: CAISEQGINQPQHF. DNA for the CDR3: TGTGCCATCAGTGAACAGGGGATCAATCAGCCCCAGCATTTT.

Remarks on this clonotype: A much larger clone differs by one base, so this may be a read error. The chain is built from TRBV27 and TRBJ2-1; D gene unclear. The CDR3 spans 13 residues. Germline V gene sequence: CDR1 MNHEY, CDR2 SMNVEV (reference sequence). With 2 bases removed from V and 10 bases from J, the gap between germline ends came to 12 bases. The CDR3 loop reads CASSLLGLREQFF. The CDR3 region has the DNA TGTGCCAGCAGTTTACTGGGGTTACGGGAGCAGTTCTTC.

This chain uses TRBV7-9 with TRBJ2-1; 7 positions match TRBD2. Germline trimming cut 5 bases from V and 8 bases from J; bases unmatched to any gene: 15. Germline loops: CDR1 SEHNR, CDR2 FQNEAQ (reference sequence). CDR3 size: 16 residues. The CDR3 DNA reads TGTGCCAGCAGCCCAAAGGGGTGGCGGGAGTTGGATGAGCAGTTCTTC. Translating it yields CASSPKGWRELDEQFF.

The table lists this clonotype with many counts. The chain has TRBV20-1 and TRBJ1-2, with 12 bases identical to TRBD1. The CDR3 totals 12 residues. From germline, CDR1 is DFQATT and CDR2 SNEGSKA (reference sequence). CDR3 coding DNA: TGCAGGGGGGACAGGGGGCACTATGGCTACACCTTC. It encodes CRGDRGHYGYTF.

CDR3 DNA: TGCAGCGTTGTCGACAGGTACTATGGCTACACCTTC. As protein: CSVVDRYYGYTF. J is TRBJ1-2 and V is TRBV29-1, with D perhaps matching TRBD1 (6 bases). CDR3 size: 12 residues. Germline lookup yields CDR1 SQVTM and CDR2 ANQGSEA. Deletions cut 4 bases from V and 3 bases from J, with 9 bases between. The full variable domain, rest sourced from reference TRBV29-1 and TRBJ1-2, is SAVISQKPSRDICQRGTSLTIQCQVDSQVTMMFWYRQQPGQSLTLIATANQGSEATYESGFVIDKFPISRPNLTFSTLTVSNMSPEDSSIYLCSVVDRYYGYTFGSGTRLTVV.

V and J are TRBV2 and TRBJ2-3; D is ambiguous. V was shortened by 4 bases and J by 1 base, with 9 bases between the two germline ends. The CDR3 sequence is 14 residues long. Germline CDR1 and CDR2: SNHLY and FYNNEI. CDR3 in amino acids: CASSVRLGTDTQYF. The CDR3 DNA follows: TGTGCCAGCAGTGTTCGGCTAGGCACAGATACGCAGTATTTT.

The chain couples TRBV16 to TRBJ1-6; D is uncertain. V was shortened by 4 bases and J by 10 bases, with 14 bases between the two germline ends. The CDR3 spans 14 residues. Germline V gives CDR1 KGHSY, CDR2 FQNENV. CDR3 loop: CASSLFGPSSPLHF. The CDR3 nucleotides read TGTGCCAGCAGCCTATTTGGCCCGTCATCACCCCTCCACTTT.

In its sample, this clonotype was seen many times. The V gene is TRBV20-1, the J gene TRBJ2-1, with TRBD2 matching 14 bases. Germline V lookup: CDR1 DFQATT, CDR2 SNEGSKA (reference sequence). The CDR3 loop spans 15 amino acids. Germline trimming cut 3 bases from V and 7 bases from J; bases unmatched to any gene: 5. CDR3 sequence reads: CSARPGLAGVNEQFF. The CDR3 DNA is TGCAGTGCTAGGCCGGGACTAGCGGGAGTTAATGAGCAGTTCTTC.

The genes are TRBV14 and TRBJ2-5; possibly TRBD2 for D (5 bases). The V end lost 3 bases, the J end lost 1 base, and 6 bases lay between the germline ends. There are 13 residues in the CDR3. The germline gives CDR1 SGHDN, CDR2 FVKESK. CDR3 nucleotide sequence: TGTGCCAGCAGCCAGCTAGCCCAAGAGACCCAGTACTTC. This sequence encodes CASSQLAQETQYF.

This clonotype was observed many times. The CDR3 protein is CSARDKGGRKGSGANVLTF. CDR3 coding DNA: TGCAGTGCTAGAGATAAGGGAGGTCGTAAAGGCTCTGGGGCCAACGTCCTGACTTTC. The J gene is TRBJ2-6, the V gene TRBV20-1, with D perhaps TRBD2 (6 bases). Trimming shortened V by 0 bases and J by 0 bases, and 18 bases separated the two germline ends. CDR1 and CDR2 from the germline V gene are DFQATT and SNEGSKA (reference sequence). This CDR3 has 19 residues.

This chain links TRBV4-2 with TRBJ1-1; a possible D gene is TRBD1 (5 bases). The CDR3 runs to 14 residues. Trimming removed 2 bases at V and 1 base at J, with 8 bases between. CDR1 is LGHNA and CDR2 is YNFKEQ in the germline V gene. The CDR3 DNA follows: TGTGCCAGCAGCCAAATAACAGGGAACACTGAAGCTTTCTTT. Translated: CASSQITGNTEAFF.

This clonotype showed up many times. The chain uses TRBV20-1 and TRBJ2-3, with 8 bases that match TRBD2. The CDR3 consists of 14 residues. CDR1 and CDR2 from the germline V gene are DFQATT and SNEGSKA (reference sequence). CDR3 nucleotides: TGCAATACGAGCGGGGGCATGGGCACAGATACGCAGTATTTT. Translation: CNTSGGMGTDTQYF.

There are many counts of this clonotype. The CDR3 spells CSAEPAGEAFF. Written as DNA, the CDR3 is TGCAGTGCCGAGCCTGCGGGGGAAGCTTTCTTT. This chain joins TRBV20-1 and TRBJ1-1, with D unresolved. V dropped 6 bases and J dropped 8 bases, with 13 bases sitting between them. The germline V gene has CDR1 DFQATT and CDR2 SNEGSKA (reference sequence). This CDR3 comprises 11 residues.

This clonotype was detected a few times. The CDR3 nucleotides are TGTGCCAGCAGCCGGTGGACAGACACCGGGGAGCTGTTTTTT. Translated, it gives CASSRWTDTGELFF. J is TRBJ2-2 and V is TRBV3-1; TRBD1 is a possible D gene (6 bases). The CDR3 spans 14 residues. The V gene lost 4 bases and the J gene lost 3 bases, with 9 bases spanning the gap. Germline CDR1 is LGHDT and CDR2 is YNNKEL (reference sequence). Complete variable domain (other parts from reference TRBV3-1 and TRBJ2-2): DTAVSQTPKYLVTQMGNDKSIKCEQNLGHDTMYWYKQDSKKFLKIMFSYNNKELIINETVPNRFSPKSPDKAHLNLHINSLELGDSAVYFCASSRWTDTGELFFGEGSRLTVL.

The genes are TRBV20-1 and TRBJ2-3; 14 nucleotides agree with TRBD2. The CDR3 extends over 19 amino acids. Germline assignment: CDR1 DFQATT and CDR2 SNEGSKA (reference sequence). Trimming cost V 0 bases and J 1 base; bases outside gene matches: 9. The CDR3: CSARDLRTSGGMGTDTQYF. The CDR3, as DNA: TGCAGTGCTAGAGATTTAAGGACTAGCGGGGGGATGGGCACAGATACGCAGTATTTT.

This clonotype was seen ten or more times. The chain has TRBV18 and TRBJ2-1; no definite D call. CDR1 is KGHSH and CDR2 is LQKENI in the germline V gene. Trimming removed 4 bases at V and 0 bases at J, with 7 bases between. There are 14 residues in the CDR3. CDR3 loop: CASSQDNSYNEQFF. Written as DNA, the CDR3 is TGTGCCAGCTCACAAGACAACTCCTACAATGAGCAGTTCTTC.

Ten or more counts support this clonotype. This chain joins TRBV10-3 and TRBJ2-1; D remains unclear. Between the trimmed V and J ends, which lost 3 bases and 5 bases, there was a span of 8 bases. The V gene's germline CDR1 is ENHRY and CDR2 SYGVKD. The CDR3 length is 13 residues. The CDR3 region has the DNA TGTGCCATCAGTGATAGTGTTAACAATGAGCAGTTCTTC. Translated, it gives CAISDSVNNEQFF.

This clonotype was seen ten or more times. V and J are TRBV25-1 and TRBJ2-1; possibly TRBD1 for D (6 bases). The CDR3 length is 16 residues. Germline V gives CDR1 MGHDK, CDR2 SYGVNS. V was pared by 4 bases and J by 1 base, with 14 bases between. CDR3 nucleotides: TGTGCCAGCAGTGTCCGACAGGTTCGGTCCTACAATGAGCAGTTCTTC. It codes for CASSVRQVRSYNEQFF. Based on the CDR3 plus reference TRBV25-1 and TRBJ2-1, the full variable domain is EADIYQTPRYLVIGTGKKITLECSQTMGHDKMYWYQQDPGMELHLIHYSYGVNSTEKGDLSSESTVSRIRTEHFPLTLESARPSHTSQYLCASSVRQVRSYNEQFFGPGTRLTVL.

This clonotype was seen many times. The chain employs TRBV12-3 or TRBV12-4 and TRBJ1-1; D is perhaps TRBD1 (5 bases). This CDR3 contains 13 residues. The V and J ends lost 5 bases and 9 bases respectively, with 16 bases between them. The CDR3 DNA sequence: TGTGCCAGCAGTCCAGACAGTACCGACAAAGCTTTCTTT. This translates into CASSPDSTDKAFF.

In this sample, this clonotype turned up many times. The gene calls are TRBV28 and TRBJ2-3; D may be TRBD1 (5 bases). The germline gives CDR1 MDHEN, CDR2 SYDVKM. Trimming took off 2 bases at V and 4 bases at J, with 7 bases between the two ends. CDR3 length: 13 amino acids. CDR3 in DNA: TGTGCCAGCAGTTTAGCAGGGCCAGATACGCAGTATTTT. Its translation is CASSLAGPDTQYF.

There are many counts of this clonotype. The V gene is TRBV5-6, the J gene TRBJ2-2; TRBD1 might be the D (6 bases). The CDR3 runs to 13 residues. The germline V gene has CDR1 SGHDT and CDR2 YYEEEE. V lost 4 bases, J lost 9 bases, and 13 bases lay in between. The CDR3 bases are TGTGCCAGCAGCCACCATGACAGGCGGGAGCTGTTTTTT. Amino acid sequence: CASSHHDRRELFF. Full variable domain (rest looked up from reference TRBV5-6 and TRBJ2-2): DAGVTQSPTHLIKTRGQQVTLRCSPKSGHDTVSWYQQALGQGPQFIFQYYEEEERQRGNFPDRFSGHQFPNYSSELNVNALLLGDSALYLCASSHHDRRELFFGEGSRLTVL.

V is TRBV7-8 and J is TRBJ1-1; D unclear. Trimming took 3 bases from V and 3 from J, leaving 14 bases between them. This CDR3 is built from 15 residues. CDR1 and CDR2 from the germline V gene are SGHVS and FQNEAQ. In DNA form, the CDR3 reads TGTGCCAGCAGCTTTGCCCGCTACGGGCACACTGAAGCTTTCTTT. This sequence encodes CASSFARYGHTEAFF. The whole variable domain, remainder taken from reference TRBV7-8 and TRBJ1-1, is GAGVSQSPRYKVAKRGQDVALRCDPISGHVSLFWYQQALGQGPEFLTYFQNEAQLDKSGLPSDRFFAERPEGSVSTLKIQRTQQEDSAVYLCASSFARYGHTEAFFGQGTRLTVV.

This clonotype was recorded at least ten times. The V and J genes are TRBV29-1 and TRBJ1-1; D might be TRBD1 (5 bases). Trimming took off 4 bases at V and 0 bases at J, with 18 bases between the two ends. Germline-derived CDR1 and CDR2 are SQVTM and ANQGSEA. The CDR3 runs to 16 residues. The CDR3 is CSVGPLGDSLNTEAFF. Here the CDR3 DNA reads TGCAGCGTTGGGCCCCTAGGGGATTCCCTGAACACTGAAGCTTTCTTT.

This clonotype occurred many times. The rearrangement uses TRBV3-1 and TRBJ2-1, with D unclear. The CDR3 covers 13 residues. Trimming took 4 bases from V and 4 from J, leaving 8 bases between them. CDR1 and CDR2 from the germline V gene are LGHDT and YNNKEL (reference sequence). CDR3 region: CASSPESYNEQFF. The CDR3 coding sequence is TGTGCCAGCAGCCCTGAGTCTTACAATGAGCAGTTCTTC.

This clonotype was recorded many times. The rearrangement links TRBV6-1 to TRBJ2-7, with 12 bases that match TRBD2. CDR1 and CDR2 from the germline V gene are MNHNS and SASEGT. With V trimmed by 5 bases and J by 2 bases, 4 bases remained unmatched. CDR3 size: 15 residues. In DNA form, the CDR3 reads TGTGCCAGCAGTAGGTCTAGCGGGGGGGCCTACGAGCAGTACGTC. Amino acid sequence: CASSRSSGGAYEQYV.